The 14 T cell receptor beta chains given below trace back to one sample, sequenced in a study of regulatory T cells in long-lasting Graves disease. Researchers made TCR beta libraries by using iRepertoire HTBI primers and running Arm-PCR on CDR3 regions. MiXCR was run by TCRdb on the multiplex PCR reads, yielding one entry per CDR3 protein. The sample holds some 250,000 distinct CDR3 sequences, roughly 18% seen once. Time point given: newly diagnosed GD, antithyroid drugs for less than 3 months. After RNA was extracted from PBMCs, the TCR library was made from it. These same records also appear under a second study, on T cells in Graves' hyperthyroidism and ophthalmopathy.

The sequences come from peripheral blood mononuclear cells (PBMCs), collected at new diagnosis, from a patient treated with antithyroid drugs. These receptors were taken from a woman aged 25 to 39 with Graves disease.

Many counts were recorded for this clonotype. This chain connects TRBV27 to TRBJ1-2; perhaps TRBD1 as D (6 bases). The V gene lost 0 bases and the J gene lost 4 bases, with 9 bases spanning the gap. The CDR3 has 14 amino acids. Germline V gene sequence: CDR1 MNHEY, CDR2 SMNVEV (reference sequence). Written as DNA, the CDR3 is TGTGCCAGCAGTTTATCACAGGGAGGCTATGGCTACACCTTC. This translates into CASSLSQGGYGYTF.

This clonotype came up a few times. The chain employs TRBV19 and TRBJ1-1; 8 bases map to TRBD1. The CDR3 length is 13 residues. The germline V gene has CDR1 LNHDA and CDR2 SQIVND (reference sequence). V was pared by 4 bases and J by 5 bases, with 3 bases of the junction left unmatched. CDR3 DNA sequence: TGTGCCAGTAGTAAGACAGGGGTTACTGAAGCTTTCTTT. Protein: CASSKTGVTEAFF. The whole variable domain, filled in from reference TRBV19 and TRBJ1-1, reads DGGITQSPKYLFRKEGQNVTLSCEQNLNHDAMYWYRQDPGQGLRLIYYSQIVNDFQKGDIAEGYSVSREKKESFPLTVTSAQKNPTAFYLCASSKTGVTEAFFGQGTRLTVV.

This clonotype was seen many times. The chain couples TRBV7-8 to TRBJ1-5; D uncertain. The CDR3 length is 16 residues. V lost 5 bases, J lost 0 bases, and 14 bases lay in between. CDR1 is SGHVS and CDR2 is FQNEAQ in the germline V gene. CDR3 sequence (DNA): TGTGCCAGCAGCCTCCGGCGGTCATATAGCAATCAGCCCCAGCATTTT. It codes for CASSLRRSYSNQPQHF. Variable domain in full (rest from reference TRBV7-8 and TRBJ1-5): GAGVSQSPRYKVAKRGQDVALRCDPISGHVSLFWYQQALGQGPEFLTYFQNEAQLDKSGLPSDRFFAERPEGSVSTLKIQRTQQEDSAVYLCASSLRRSYSNQPQHFGDGTRLSIL.

This clonotype appeared a few times. The chain has TRBV3-1 and TRBJ1-2; D might be TRBD1 (5 bases). Germline assignment: CDR1 LGHDT and CDR2 YNNKEL (reference sequence). Trimming stripped 5 bases from V and 4 bases from J, with 11 bases between. CDR3 size: 13 residues. The chain's CDR3 is CASSTRGPYGYTF. The CDR3 region has the DNA TGTGCCAGCAGCACCCGGGGCCCCTATGGCTACACCTTC.

This clonotype was observed at least ten times. The rearrangement joins TRBV2 to TRBJ1-5, with a tentative D call TRBD1 (5 bases). CDR1 SNHLY and CDR2 FYNNEI come from the germline V gene. The CDR3 consists of 14 residues. With 6 bases removed from V and 8 bases from J, the gap between germline ends came to 17 bases. CDR3 bases: TGTGCCAGCAGGGTAGGGGAAGGTCTTAAGCCCCAGCATTTT. It is translated as CASRVGEGLKPQHF.

In its sample, this clonotype was seen many times. The V and J genes are TRBV7-6 and TRBJ2-1, with TRBD2 matching over 10 bases. This CDR3 comprises 15 residues. From germline, CDR1 is SGHVS and CDR2 FNYEAQ. The V and J ends lost 2 bases and 4 bases, in that order; junction bases with no gene match: 2. CDR3 nucleotides: TGTGCCAGCAGCTTAAGCGGGGGGGTGTACAATGAGCAGTTCTTC. This codes for CASSLSGGVYNEQFF.

This clonotype was picked up many times. This chain links TRBV9 with TRBJ1-1; D remains ambiguous. The CDR3 contains 13 residues. Germline CDR1 SGDLS, CDR2 YYNGEE. Trimming took 3 bases from V and 3 from J, leaving 9 bases between them. CDR3 bases: TGTGCCAGCAGCGACAGTAGGGACACTGAAGCTTTCTTT. Translating it yields CASSDSRDTEAFF.

In its sample, this clonotype was seen many times. The V call is TRBV6-1, the J call TRBJ2-5; a possible D gene is TRBD2 (5 bases). V was clipped by 6 bases and J by 2 bases, with 10 bases between them. The length of the CDR3 is 13 residues. Germline lookup yields CDR1 MNHNS and CDR2 SASEGT. The chain's CDR3 is CASRASRQETQYF. The CDR3 coding sequence is TGTGCCAGCAGGGCTAGCCGACAAGAGACCCAGTACTTC.

This clonotype was detected many times. The chain recombines TRBV12-3 or TRBV12-4 with TRBJ2-1; D might be TRBD1 (6 bases). The CDR3 spans 14 residues. V was pared by 1 base and J by 8 bases, with 12 bases between. The CDR3 bases are TGTGCCAGCAGTTTAGTCAGGGGCGGGTATGAGCAGTTCTTC. Residues: CASSLVRGGYEQFF.

This clonotype was seen many times. This chain joins TRBV6-1 and TRBJ2-2, with a possible D match to TRBD1 (5 bases). Trimming removed 6 bases from V and 4 bases from J, with 15 bases in between. The CDR3 is 15 amino acids. Germline CDR1 is MNHNS and CDR2 is SASEGT. Here the CDR3 reads CASRPPRASTGELFF. CDR3 DNA: TGTGCCAGCAGACCCCCCAGGGCCAGCACCGGGGAGCTGTTTTTT.

This clonotype was detected many times. The CDR3 region is CSVGSDNNFYEQYF. In DNA, the CDR3 is TGCAGCGTTGGCTCCGACAATAATTTCTACGAGCAGTACTTC. The genes are TRBV29-1 and TRBJ2-7, with unresolved D. CDR1 and CDR2 (germline): SQVTM, ANQGSEA. V dropped 4 bases and J dropped 3 bases, with 16 bases sitting between them. The CDR3 spans 14 residues.

With regard to this clonotype: A read error likely explains this, since a far larger clone differs by one base. The chain recombines TRBV11-2 with TRBJ1-4, with TRBD1 as a possible D gene (6 bases). The germline CDR1 and CDR2 sequences are SGHAT and FQNNGV. V lost 4 bases and J lost 8, with 20 bases in between. This CDR3 region has 16 residues. The CDR3 sequence: CASSSGQTKDVEKLFF. Written as DNA, the CDR3 is TGTGCCAGCAGCTCAGGACAGACTAAGGACGTCGAAAAACTGTTTTTT.

This clonotype was counted ten times or more. The chain combines TRBV2 with TRBJ1-5; unclear D gene. The CDR3 runs to 14 residues. Germline loops: CDR1 SNHLY, CDR2 FYNNEI. Trimming pared 3 bases from V and 3 bases from J, leaving 9 bases between. CDR3 amino acids: CASSEFENNQPQHF. DNA for the CDR3: TGTGCCAGCAGTGAGTTCGAGAACAATCAGCCCCAGCATTTT.

This clonotype was detected only a few times. The rearrangement uses TRBV6-1 and TRBJ1-1; 9 bases are shared with TRBD1. The CDR3 length is 15 residues. V gave up 5 bases and J gave up 8 bases; unmatched junction bases: 12. In germline, CDR1 is MNHNS, CDR2 SASEGT. The CDR3, as DNA: TGTGCCAGCAGTCCGAAACATTACACAGGGGGCGAAGCTTTCTTT. It encodes CASSPKHYTGGEAFF.